The next 23 T cell receptor beta chains were all read from a single sample in a study of shared clonotypes between healthy human individuals. Profiling relied on immunoSEQ multiplex PCR, and the TCRdb table lists in-frame clones only, not all of them. The sample lists 650,000 to 800,000 clones; roughly two thirds were seen once. The specimen was memory CD4+ T cells sorted from blood. Subset: CD45RA-negative fraction. These receptors all stem from a woman in her thirties in good health.

The rearrangement uses TRBV2 and TRBJ2-1; 7 bases are shared with TRBD2. The CDR3 has 14 amino acids. Germline V CDR1 and CDR2: SNHLY, FYNNEI. Trimming cost V 7 bases and J 3 bases; bases outside gene matches: 6. Written as DNA, the CDR3 is TGTGCCAGCAAAAGGGCTAGCGGCTACAATGAGCAGTTCTTC. Amino acid sequence: CASKRASGYNEQFF.

This clone was recorded many times. At the DNA level, this CDR3 is encoded by other sequences in the same sample as well. This chain joins TRBV28 and TRBJ2-7; D possibly corresponds to TRBD1 (6 bases). The V gene's germline CDR1 is MDHEN and CDR2 SYDVKM. CDR3 size: 12 residues. V lost 6 bases and J lost 2, with 8 bases in between. The CDR3 sequence is CASRTGPYEQYF. The CDR3, as DNA: TGTGCCAGCAGAACAGGGCCCTACGAGCAGTACTTC.

This rearrangement joins TRBV7-9 to TRBJ2-3; 7 positions agree with TRBD2. Trimming cost V 2 bases and J 5 bases; bases outside gene matches: 4. The germline V gene has CDR1 SEHNR and CDR2 FQNEAQ (reference sequence). This CDR3 contains 14 residues. The CDR3 reads CASSLREVGDTQYF. Here the CDR3 DNA reads TGTGCCAGCAGCTTACGGGAGGTGGGAGATACGCAGTATTTT.

For the CDR3, the DNA is TGTGCCAGCAGCTTAGTTACATCCGGGACAGCTGCGGGCTATGGCTACACCTTC. Translating it yields CASSLVTSGTAAGYGYTF. The rearrangement links TRBV7-6 to TRBJ1-2, with TRBD1 matching over 7 bases. Trimming took 1 base from V and 4 from J; bases not matched to a gene: 15. Looked up from germline, CDR1 is SGHVS and CDR2 is FNYEAQ. The CDR3 loop spans 18 amino acids.

In its sample, this clone was seen a few times. The chain employs TRBV7-2 and TRBJ1-2; 9 nucleotides match TRBD1. Germline CDR1 reads SGHTA; CDR2 reads FQGNSA. CDR3 length equals 16 residues. V lost 5 bases and J lost 6; bases outside the gene matches: 13. In DNA form, the CDR3 reads TGTGCCAGCAGCCCATACCTTACAGGGGGCAGCAATGGCTACACCTTC. It encodes CASSPYLTGGSNGYTF.

This rearrangement joins TRBV11-2 to TRBJ2-2; D is unclear. The ends were cut back, 1 base at V and 5 bases at J, with 5 bases in the middle. In germline, CDR1 is SGHAT, CDR2 FQNNGV. CDR3 size: 13 residues. The CDR3 DNA reads as TGTGCCAGCAGCTTAGTGGTGACCGGGGAGCTGTTTTTT. It encodes CASSLVVTGELFF.

V usage is TRBV6-5 and J usage is TRBJ2-5; no reliable D call. V was cut by 3 bases and J by 4 bases, with 9 bases left in between. This CDR3 comprises 13 residues. Per the germline V gene, CDR1 is MNHEY and CDR2 is SVGAGI. Here the CDR3 DNA reads TGTGCCAGCAGTTATAGCAGTCTAGAGACCCAGTACTTC. It translates to CASSYSSLETQYF.

The rearrangement joins TRBV30 to TRBJ2-1, with TRBD2 matching over 10 bases. CDR3 length: 16 amino acids. Germline V gene data show CDR1 as GTSNPN and CDR2 as SVGIG (reference sequence). V lost 0 bases to trimming and J lost 10 bases; unmatched junction nucleotides: 12. For the CDR3, the DNA is TGTGCCTGGAGTGTTAAAAGGACTAGCGGAGCAGCCGAGCAGTTCTTC. Translating gives CAWSVKRTSGAAEQFF.

The chain is built from TRBV30 and TRBJ1-3, with a weak D call TRBD1 (6 bases). This CDR3 has 13 residues. V was clipped by 5 bases and J by 3 bases, with 11 bases between them. Per the germline V gene, CDR1 is GTSNPN and CDR2 is SVGIG (reference sequence). CDR3 coding DNA: TGTGCCTGGCAGGGGTCTAGTGGAAACACCATATATTTT. Its protein is CAWQGSSGNTIYF.

A remark on this clone: Other DNA sequences in this sample translate to the same CDR3. J is TRBJ1-1 and V is TRBV28; a weak D match, TRBD1 (6 bases). CDR3 length: 14 amino acids. Trimming shortened V by 2 bases and J by 3 bases, and 10 bases separated the two germline ends. CDR1 and CDR2 from the germline V gene are MDHEN and SYDVKM. CDR3: CASSLGRGDTEAFF. The CDR3, as DNA: TGTGCCAGCAGTTTAGGGAGGGGGGACACTGAAGCTTTCTTT.

This CDR3 is CASLQPFQGLGYGYTF. The DNA for the CDR3 is TGCGCCAGCCTCCAACCATTTCAGGGTTTAGGCTATGGCTACACCTTC. The rearrangement uses TRBV4-1 and TRBJ1-2; D may be TRBD1 (5 bases). This CDR3 is built from 16 residues. The germline V gene has CDR1 MGHRA and CDR2 YSYEKL. The V end was cut by 8 bases, the J end by 4 bases, with 23 bases between.

The genes are TRBV9 and TRBJ2-7; D perhaps matches TRBD2 (7 bases). V lost 3 bases, J lost 6 bases, and 19 bases lay in between. From germline, CDR1 is SGDLS and CDR2 YYNGEE. The CDR3 consists of 15 residues. CDR3 amino acids: CASSGPLGGRGEQYF. For the CDR3, the DNA is TGTGCCAGCAGCGGCCCCCTGGGGGGGCGAGGCGAGCAGTACTTC.

The gene calls are TRBV7-6 and TRBJ1-5; no firm D call. Per germline, CDR1 SGHVS and CDR2 FNYEAQ. The V end was cut by 1 base, the J end by 7 bases, with 14 bases between. The length of the CDR3 is 15 residues. In DNA form, the CDR3 reads TGTGCCAGCAGCTTAGACGCCTCCCCCAACCAGCCCCAGCATTTT. Encoded protein: CASSLDASPNQPQHF.

The V call is TRBV5-1, the J call TRBJ1-1; perhaps TRBD1 as D (6 bases). Germline loops: CDR1 SGHRS, CDR2 YFSETQ. There are 14 residues in the CDR3. The V end lost 6 bases, the J end lost 5 bases, and 17 bases lay between the germline ends. The CDR3 sequence is CASTPQGIATEAFF. In nucleotides, the CDR3 is TGCGCCAGCACCCCACAGGGTATTGCTACTGAAGCTTTCTTT.

The rearrangement links TRBV4-1 to TRBJ1-2; 7 nucleotides match TRBD1. Trimming removed 5 bases from V and 7 bases from J; junction bases left unmatched: 4. This CDR3 has 12 residues. CDR1 MGHRA and CDR2 YSYEKL come from the germline V gene. The CDR3: CASSKRQGGYTF. In DNA form, the CDR3 reads TGCGCCAGCAGCAAAAGACAGGGTGGCTACACCTTC.

This clone was picked up a small number of times. V and J are TRBV7-6 and TRBJ2-2, with D possibly TRBD2 on 5 matching bases. CDR3 length: 13 amino acids. Per germline, CDR1 SGHVS and CDR2 FNYEAQ. V was shortened by 1 base and J by 7 bases, with 7 bases between the two germline ends. CDR3 in DNA: TGTGCCAGCAGCTTAGTGGGAGTCGGGGAGCTGTTTTTT. Protein: CASSLVGVGELFF. Complete variable domain (other parts from reference TRBV7-6 and TRBJ2-2): GAGVSQSPRYKVTKRGQDVALRCDPISGHVSLYWYRQALGQGPEFLTYFNYEAQQDKSGLPNDRFSAERPEGSISTLTIQRTEQRDSAMYRCASSLVGVGELFFGEGSRLTVL.

This clone has more than one count but fewer than ten. The chain couples TRBV7-6 to TRBJ1-5; 7 nucleotides align to TRBD1. Germline trimming cut 5 bases from V and 6 bases from J; bases unmatched to any gene: 4. The CDR3 totals 13 residues. The germline gives CDR1 SGHVS, CDR2 FNYEAQ. CDR3: CASSQDRVQPQHF. For the CDR3, the DNA is TGTGCCAGCAGCCAAGACAGGGTTCAGCCCCAGCATTTT.

The chain links TRBV4-1 to TRBJ1-3; the match to TRBD1 covers 10 bases. The germline V gene encodes CDR1 MGHRA and CDR2 YSYEKL. After removal of 5 bases from V and 3 bases from J, the junction contained 7 bases not matched to a gene. CDR3 size: 16 residues. The CDR3 bases are TGCGCCAGCAGCTCCCCGACAGGGGGCGGTGGAAACACCATATATTTT. Translated, it gives CASSSPTGGGGNTIYF.

This clone was detected a few times. The chain carries TRBV28 and TRBJ2-1; D may be TRBD2 (6 bases). The germline gives CDR1 MDHEN, CDR2 SYDVKM. With 4 bases removed from V and 7 bases from J, the gap between germline ends came to 14 bases. This CDR3 is 14 amino acids long. The chain's CDR3 is CASSSLRRANEQFF. As DNA, the CDR3 is TGTGCCAGCAGTTCTCTGAGGAGGGCGAATGAGCAGTTCTTC.

This clone was recorded only once. The V and J genes are TRBV28 and TRBJ2-7, with a tentative D call TRBD2 (5 bases). This CDR3 spans 13 amino acids. The V and J ends lost 1 base and 7 bases respectively, with 11 bases between them. Per the germline V gene, CDR1 is MDHEN and CDR2 is SYDVKM. The CDR3 DNA is TGTGCCAGCAGTTTATCTAGTACGGGGGAGCAGTACTTC. The encoded protein is CASSLSSTGEQYF.

Details on this clone: Other DNA sequences in this sample translate to the same CDR3. The V and J genes are TRBV27 and TRBJ2-1, with 7 bases identical to TRBD2. The CDR3 has 14 amino acids. The V gene's germline CDR1 is MNHEY and CDR2 SMNVEV (reference sequence). Trimming at V came to 9 bases and at J to 0 bases, leaving 5 bases not matched to a gene. CDR3 loop: CASKRGSSYNEQFF. As DNA, the CDR3 is TGTGCCAGTAAGCGGGGAAGCTCCTACAATGAGCAGTTCTTC.

V and J are TRBV27 and TRBJ2-5; 10 nucleotides agree with TRBD1. The CDR3 length is 16 residues. Germline-derived CDR1 and CDR2 are MNHEY and SMNVEV (reference sequence). With V trimmed by 7 bases and J by 3 bases, 11 bases remained unmatched. The CDR3 spells CASTPNPGQGKETQYF. The CDR3 region has the DNA TGTGCCAGCACCCCGAATCCGGGACAGGGGAAAGAGACCCAGTACTTC.

The chain recombines TRBV10-3 with TRBJ2-4, with 7 bases aligning to TRBD2. Germline V gives CDR1 ENHRY, CDR2 SYGVKD. The ends lost 8 bases at V and 0 bases at J; junction bases unmatched: 7. The CDR3 is 15 residues long. As DNA, the CDR3 is TGTGCCATCGATCTAGCGGTGCTAGCCAAAAACATTCAGTACTTC. Translation: CAIDLAVLAKNIQYF.